This TCR beta chain was identified during a study of blood T cell repertoires in COVID-19. Study details: Specimens from acute and convalescent COVID-19 originated in the United States, Italy and Spain. Nucleic acid was either cDNA or gDNA, and it came from T cells, B-cell-depleted T cells, or PBMCs.

In the original analysis: Amplification with reference gene primers provided the estimates of nucleated cell counts. Sequencing was performed with immunoSEQ multiplex PCR; in TCRdb, only in-frame clones are kept and a portion is missing. The DNA gave D and trimming, while V, J and clone size come from that table. The table lists roughly 60,000 clones, over 75% of them singletons. The V and J ends lost 6 bases and 6 bases, in that order; junction bases with no gene match: 14. The CDR3 contains 18 residues. Per germline, CDR1 MRHNA and CDR2 SNTAGT. The V call is TRBV6-4, the J call TRBJ2-2; 12 bases match TRBD2. Input material: peripheral blood. The clonotype comes from a human donor in a cohort sampled during active COVID-19. The CDR3 sequence: CASSPALLAGGLAGELFF. DNA of the CDR3: TGTGCCAGCAGCCCGGCCCTACTAGCGGGAGGTTTGGCCGGGGAGCTGTTTTTT.